The source of this T cell receptor (beta chain) is a study of PD-L1 blockade in urothelial cancer (dated by TCRdb to 2016 to 2017). For the wider study: Therapy was started around 2014 for all patients, and atezolizumab 1,200 mg was administered intravenously every 3 weeks. About 90% of the roughly 29 patients were identified as males with urothelial cancer of bladder origin, and a prior smoking history was reported by 18 of 29 patients. An ECOG performance status of 0 or 1 was recorded for the patients, and 0 to 3 prior chemotherapy regimens had been received by the patients. Blood samples were analyzed 3 weeks after the start of treatment (second dose) and 6 weeks after the start of treatment. A median of 141,255 T cells and approximately 86,000 unique TCRs was obtained from blood samples, and a median clonality of approximately 0.077 was observed. An exploratory multi-omic analysis was conducted of the somatic, immune and clinical correlates of response to PD-L1 blockade with atezolizumab in urothelial cancer. TCR sequencing covered pretreatment tumor samples and matched, serially collected peripheral blood taken before and after atezolizumab treatment. Durable clinical benefit meant progression-free survival longer than 6 months, and TCR features were also tested against progression-free and overall survival. Whole exome sequencing and RNA sequencing of pretreatment tumors were performed alongside TCR sequencing in the same patients. Durable clinical benefit was achieved by nine patients and was not achieved by 20 patients. Approximately 29 patients had pretreatment blood TCR-seq, around 25 had at least one posttreatment blood collection, and around 25 had tumor TCR-seq.

Each PCR received spiked-in synthetic TCR analog templates so that absolute template abundance could be estimated from read counts. Using the immunoSEQ assay, TCRbeta CDR3 regions were amplified from genomic DNA with bias-controlled V and J gene primers. Sequencing of rearranged TCRbeta segments was done at approximately 20X coverage. Concerning the study's data processing: Sequencing errors were corrected by clustering and CDR3s were annotated against IMGT to assign V, D and J genes. Downstream analyses used only productive TCRbeta rearrangements, leaving out any out-of-frame or stop-codon sequences. Clonality was calculated as one minus the Shannon entropy normalized by the log of the number of unique productive sequences. Clones differing between time points or between blood and tumor were identified using Fisher's exact test with Benjamini-Hochberg correction, with an adjusted p below 0.01 applied as the threshold. TCRdb took this table from immuneACCESS and kept in-frame rearrangements with V and J called. Such tables lack part of the clones; where checked against another copy, unresolved V genes explain under half of the gap, and the rest is unexplained. V and J calls and clone size are those listed in that table; D and trimming were worked out from the DNA. The sample table holds fewer than 90,000 clones, of which less than 95% were seen once. Over 0.7% of the sample rests with the top ten.

According to the study, the label for this sample's time point signals: peripheral blood 6 weeks after treatment start. A total of 25 to 30 patients with locally advanced or metastatic urothelial carcinoma, treated at Memorial Sloan Kettering on a trial protocol, made up the cohort. Peripheral blood mononuclear cells were collected pretreatment and during treatment, at between 1 and 8 total time points per patient. The Qiagen DNeasy Blood extraction kit was used to purify genomic DNA from total PBMCs and tumor samples. PBMCs were collected pretreatment and during treatment, and were isolated and stored as previously described. The germline V gene specifies LGHNA as CDR1 and YNFKEQ as CDR2. The CDR3 holds 16 amino acids from the cysteine to the phenylalanine. Left in the record is the CDR3 DNA by itself, 48 bases read in frame from the first base. At the junction V is shortened by 0 bases and J by 2 bases; bases outside the gene matches: 5.

In the case of this clone: What this receptor recognizes is not known. Base qualities are not provided; no much larger clone lies one nucleotide away.

Results and caveats for the whole study, not just this receptor: A pretreatment peripheral blood TCR clonality below the median was linked to improved progression-free and overall survival. Because the sample size was small (n ≈ 27) and many exploratory analyses were performed, the results are intended to be hypothesis-generating. Among patients with durable benefit, tumor-associated TCR clones showed greater expansion in peripheral blood 3 weeks after treatment started (n = 22, p = 0.022).

The TCR was taken from a woman older than 75 with urothelial cancer. The rearrangement joined TRBV4-2 to TRBJ2-7, with TRBD2 identical over 9 junction bases. The source was PBMCs, collected around atezolizumab (anti-PD-L1) treatment. The bases read TGTGCCAGCAGCCAAGATCTTACTAGCGGGCCCTACGAGCAGTACTTC. It encodes CASSQDLTSGPYEQYF.